This entry lists 16 T cell receptor beta chains sequenced from one sample in a study of CD8+CD57+ T cells in acquired aplastic anemia. Sequenced patients had shown CD8+CD57+ cell expansion by flow cytometry. Genomic DNA provided the template from which TCR beta VDJ and CDR3 profiles were obtained. TCRdb itself ran the reads through MiXCR, one entry per CDR3 protein. The sample has more than 70,000 distinct CDR3 sequences, roughly three quarters seen once. Source material: sorted CD4+, CD8+, or CD8+CD57+ T cells (not recorded which) from PBMCs. These receptors all come from a human donor with aplastic anemia.

This clonotype was seen only once. The chain couples TRBV19 to TRBJ2-7; possibly TRBD2 for D (6 bases). This CDR3 has 15 residues. V was pared by 5 bases and J by 1 base, with 15 bases between. Germline loops: CDR1 LNHDA, CDR2 SQIVND (reference sequence). CDR3 sequence reads: CASSAGLAASYEQYF. Here the CDR3 DNA reads TGTGCCAGTAGTGCGGGACTTGCGGCGTCCTACGAGCAGTACTTC.

The V and J genes are TRBV2 and TRBJ2-3, with TRBD1 matching 10 bases. CDR1 and CDR2 from the germline V gene are SNHLY and FYNNEI. V shed 6 bases and J 3 bases; nucleotides not matched to a gene: 6. This CDR3 contains 15 residues. Here the CDR3 reads CASRRRTGGTDTQYF. DNA of the CDR3: TGTGCCAGCAGACGACGGACAGGGGGGACAGATACGCAGTATTTT. The full variable domain, its missing parts supplied by reference TRBV2 and TRBJ2-3, is EPEVTQTPSHQVTQMGQEVILRCVPISNHLYFYWYRQILGQKVEFLVSFYNNEISEKSEIFDDQFSVERPDGSNFTLKIRSTKLEDSAMYFCASRRRTGGTDTQYFGPGTRLTVL.

V usage is TRBV29-1 and J usage is TRBJ2-1; no definite D call. CDR1 and CDR2 from the germline V gene are SQVTM and ANQGSEA. Trimming removed 3 bases from V and 6 bases from J, with 0 bases in between. The CDR3 is made up of 9 amino acids. The CDR3 nucleotides are TGCAGCGTTGACAATGAGCAGTTCTTC. It specifies CSVDNEQFF.

As DNA, the CDR3 is TGTGCCATCAGTCCAGTCAATCAGCCCCAGCATTTT. Its translation is CAISPVNQPQHF. This sequence joins TRBV10-3 and TRBJ1-5; no clear D gene. With 5 bases removed from V and 3 bases from J, the gap between germline ends came to 5 bases. The CDR3 covers 12 residues. Germline assignment: CDR1 ENHRY and CDR2 SYGVKD.

This chain connects TRBV20-1 to TRBJ1-2; D is undetermined. V was clipped by 3 bases and J by 7 bases, with 6 bases between them. The CDR3 spans 10 residues. Per germline, CDR1 DFQATT and CDR2 SNEGSKA (reference sequence). CDR3 DNA sequence: TGCAGTGCTAGTCACGTTGGCTACACCTTC. Translated, it gives CSASHVGYTF.

V gene TRBV2 combines with J gene TRBJ1-4; no definite D call. The CDR3 spans 12 residues. The germline V gene has CDR1 SNHLY and CDR2 FYNNEI. V shed 8 bases and J shed 8 bases, with 12 bases lying between them. CDR3 nucleotide sequence: TGTGCCAGCTCTTCACAGCGAGAAAAACTGTTTTTT. This encodes CASSSQREKLFF.

J is TRBJ1-1 and V is TRBV25-1; tentative D call: TRBD1 (5 bases). This CDR3 contains 14 residues. CDR1 and CDR2 from the germline V gene are MGHDK and SYGVNS. V lost 5 bases to trimming and J lost 3 bases, with 13 bases between them. The CDR3 DNA follows: TGTGCCAGCAGTCCCCCCCCGGGGGACACTGAAGCTTTCTTT. Encoded protein: CASSPPPGDTEAFF.

The rearrangement links TRBV7-2 to TRBJ2-7; 8 bases are shared with TRBD2. Germline V lookup: CDR1 SGHTA, CDR2 FQGNSA. The CDR3 contains 15 residues. Unmatched junction bases numbered 7, after V lost 1 base and J lost 5 bases. CDR3 region: CASSLGGGRTHEQYF. DNA of the CDR3: TGTGCCAGCAGCTTAGGGGGCGGGAGGACCCACGAGCAGTACTTC.

The chain uses TRBV9 and TRBJ2-2; TRBD1 might be the D (6 bases). The germline V and J ends were trimmed by 1 base and 0 bases, with 10 bases remaining between them. The CDR3 spans 16 residues. Per the germline V gene, CDR1 is SGDLS and CDR2 is YYNGEE. CDR3 amino acids: CASSVKDRTNTGELFF. CDR3 bases: TGTGCCAGCAGCGTAAAGGACAGAACGAACACCGGGGAGCTGTTTTTT. The full variable domain, its missing parts supplied by reference TRBV9 and TRBJ2-2, is DSGVTQTPKHLITATGQRVTLRCSPRSGDLSVYWYQQSLDQGLQFLIQYYNGEERAKGNILERFSAQQFPDLHSELNLSSLELGDSALYFCASSVKDRTNTGELFFGEGSRLTVL.

This clonotype was seen a handful of times. The chain employs TRBV27 and TRBJ2-7; no firm D call. The germline V gene encodes CDR1 MNHEY and CDR2 SMNVEV (reference sequence). CDR3 length: 13 amino acids. The V and J ends lost 7 bases and 5 bases respectively, with 15 bases between them. CDR3 sequence: CASTGDLSHEQYF. CDR3 nucleotide sequence: TGTGCCAGCACCGGTGACCTCAGCCACGAGCAGTACTTC.

This clonotype was seen repeatedly, ten times or more. V and J are TRBV10-3 and TRBJ2-1; D is undetermined. Germline CDR1 and CDR2: ENHRY and SYGVKD. Trimming took 4 bases from V and 4 from J, leaving 11 bases between them. The CDR3 spans 14 residues. The CDR3 is CAISGGPEYNEQFF. Here the CDR3 DNA reads TGTGCCATCAGTGGCGGCCCGGAGTACAATGAGCAGTTCTTC.

This rearrangement joins TRBV7-2 to TRBJ2-5; D call uncertain. The CDR3 extends over 11 amino acids. V dropped 6 bases and J dropped 5 bases, with 7 bases sitting between them. In germline, CDR1 is SGHTA, CDR2 FQGNSA. The CDR3 protein is CASSLMETQYF. The CDR3 region has the DNA TGTGCCAGCAGTCTAATGGAGACCCAGTACTTC.

The chain couples TRBV25-1 to TRBJ2-5; D is perhaps TRBD2 (5 bases). The CDR3 has 12 amino acids. CDR1 is MGHDK, CDR2 SYGVNS, per germline. V lost 4 bases, J lost 3 bases, and 6 bases lay in between. CDR3 protein: CASSVGKETQYF. The CDR3 nucleotides read TGTGCCAGCAGTGTCGGGAAAGAGACCCAGTACTTC.

To note about this clonotype: Sequence at one end of the junction differs from germline and may be a read error. The chain carries TRBV2 and TRBJ2-7; D unresolved. The germline V gene encodes CDR1 SNHLY and CDR2 FYNNEI. This CDR3 has 12 amino acids. CDR3: CASSDLPYEQYF. The CDR3 coding sequence is TGCGCCAGCAGTGATCTTCCCTACGAGCAGTACTTC.

The rearrangement uses TRBV7-2 and TRBJ2-7; D gene uncertain. V was clipped by 1 base and J by 7 bases, with 11 bases between them. In germline, CDR1 is SGHTA, CDR2 FQGNSA. The CDR3 has 13 residues. The CDR3 bases are TGTGCCAGCAGCTTAGTAGGGTTTCGGGAGCAGTACTTC. Translated, it gives CASSLVGFREQYF. Combining the CDR3 with reference TRBV7-2 and TRBJ2-7 gives the whole variable domain GAGVSQSPSNKVTEKGKDVELRCDPISGHTALYWYRQSLGQGLEFLIYFQGNSAPDKSGLPSDRFSAERTGGSVSTLTIQRTQQEDSAVYLCASSLVGFREQYFGPGTRLTVT.

Concerning this clonotype itself: A read error may produce the germline difference seen at one junction end. This chain uses TRBV10-3 with TRBJ1-1; possibly TRBD1 for D (5 bases). Germline V lookup: CDR1 ENHRY, CDR2 SYGVKD. This CDR3 region has 16 residues. The CDR3 coding sequence is TGTGCCGTCAGTGGAAGGGACGGGGCCGGGGACACTGAAGCTTTCTTT. Translation gives CAVSGRDGAGDTEAFF.